These T cell receptor beta chains were read from a single sample in a study of response to subunit inactivated influenza vaccine. A single record per CDR3 protein comes from TCRdb applying MiXCR to the RT-PCR reads. The repertoire holds under 200,000 distinct CDR3 sequences, roughly 12% seen once, with about 29% in the top ten. A further study also used this sample, focusing on T cells expressing NK-cell markers.

Sequenced here: CD8+ T cells sorted from PBMCs, sampled roughly 13 days after vaccination. The source of these receptors is a man aged 50-59 years who received an inactivated influenza vaccine. The CDR3 runs from the conserved cysteine through the conserved F or W. Fields, in order: D gene, J gene, clone size, V gene, CDR3 protein, CDR3 DNA. The D gene is left open where the match is weak. The size of a clone is reported for some rows only, either as once, few or many, or as a class for expanded clones.

D gene: TRBD1
J gene: TRBJ1-4
clone size: .
V gene: TRBV11-2
CDR3 protein: CASSSSQGGINEKLFF
CDR3 DNA: TGTGCCAGCAGCTCAAGCCAGGGGGGGATTAATGAAAAACTGTTTTTT

D gene: .
J gene: TRBJ2-5
clone size: .
V gene: TRBV6-2/TRBV6-3
CDR3 protein: CASSQMLLAQETQYF
CDR3 DNA: TGTGCCAGCAGCCAGATGTTACTAGCCCAAGAGACCCAGTACTTC

D gene: .
J gene: TRBJ2-1
clone size: few
V gene: TRBV12-3/TRBV12-4
CDR3 protein: CASTLGGLEQFF
CDR3 DNA: TGTGCCAGCACTCTAGGGGGACTTGAGCAGTTCTTC

D gene: .
J gene: TRBJ1-2
clone size: few
V gene: TRBV4-2
CDR3 protein: CASSQVMVGYGYTF
CDR3 DNA: TGTGCCAGCAGCCAAGTAATGGTAGGGTATGGCTACACCTTC

D gene: .
J gene: TRBJ2-7
clone size: .
V gene: TRBV4-1
CDR3 protein: CASSQDHRFHEQYF
CDR3 DNA: TGCGCCAGCAGCCAAGATCATCGGTTCCACGAGCAGTACTTC

D gene: .
J gene: TRBJ2-7
clone size: many
V gene: TRBV27
CDR3 protein: CASRDLRGEQYF
CDR3 DNA: TGTGCCAGCCGGGACCTCCGGGGTGAGCAGTACTTC

D gene: .
J gene: TRBJ2-1
clone size: .
V gene: TRBV5-4
CDR3 protein: CASSPGRVGDEQFF
CDR3 DNA: TGTGCCAGCAGCCCCGGTCGGGTTGGGGATGAGCAGTTCTTC

D gene: TRBD1
J gene: TRBJ1-1
clone size: medium-sized
V gene: TRBV4-1
CDR3 protein: CASTYGGTANTEAFF
CDR3 DNA: TGCGCCAGCACCTACGGAGGGACAGCAAACACTGAAGCTTTCTTT

D gene: .
J gene: TRBJ1-1
clone size: many
V gene: TRBV19
CDR3 protein: CASRVRGGKTEAFF
CDR3 DNA: TGTGCCAGTAGGGTCAGGGGCGGGAAGACTGAAGCTTTCTTT

D gene: TRBD2
J gene: TRBJ2-3
clone size: .
V gene: TRBV10-3
CDR3 protein: CAISDGGAIDTQYF
CDR3 DNA: TGTGCCATCAGTGACGGGGGGGCTATAGATACGCAGTATTTT

D gene: .
J gene: TRBJ2-7
clone size: .
V gene: TRBV4-1
CDR3 protein: CASSLRTESYEQYF
CDR3 DNA: TGCGCCAGCAGCCTTAGGACAGAATCCTACGAGCAGTACTTC

D gene: .
J gene: TRBJ2-7
clone size: .
V gene: TRBV12-3/TRBV12-4
CDR3 protein: CASSLLPERDYEQYF
CDR3 DNA: TGTGCCAGCAGTTTACTACCGGAACGGGACTACGAGCAGTACTTC

D gene: .
J gene: TRBJ2-2
clone size: .
V gene: TRBV7-8
CDR3 protein: CASSLARSGELFF
CDR3 DNA: TGTGCCAGCAGCTTAGCTAGGTCCGGGGAGCTGTTTTTT

D gene: .
J gene: TRBJ1-1
clone size: many
V gene: TRBV28
CDR3 protein: CATRAVEGGTEAFF
CDR3 DNA: TGTGCCACCAGAGCGGTCGAGGGGGGCACTGAAGCTTTCTTT

D gene: TRBD2
J gene: TRBJ2-2
clone size: few
V gene: TRBV4-3
CDR3 protein: CASSQDAALASESRAGELFF
CDR3 DNA: TGCGCCAGCAGCCAAGATGCCGCACTAGCGTCCGAAAGTCGGGCCGGGGAGCTGTTTTTT

D gene: .
J gene: TRBJ2-1
clone size: .
V gene: TRBV6-2/TRBV6-3
CDR3 protein: CASSYESNEQFF
CDR3 DNA: TGTGCCAGCAGTTATGAAAGCAATGAGCAGTTCTTC

D gene: TRBD1
J gene: TRBJ2-7
clone size: .
V gene: TRBV4-3
CDR3 protein: CASSRNRGQTYEQYF
CDR3 DNA: TGCGCCAGCAGCCGAAACAGGGGGCAAACCTACGAGCAGTACTTC

D gene: .
J gene: TRBJ1-2
clone size: .
V gene: TRBV21-1
CDR3 protein: CASSKALWGKYGYTF
CDR3 DNA: TGTGCCAGCAGCAAAGCGCTTTGGGGAAAATATGGCTACACCTTC

D gene: .
J gene: TRBJ2-7
clone size: many
V gene: TRBV7-8
CDR3 protein: CASSFRGGEQYF
CDR3 DNA: TGTGCCAGCAGCTTTAGAGGGGGCGAGCAGTACTTC

D gene: TRBD2
J gene: TRBJ2-7
clone size: few
V gene: TRBV11-2
CDR3 protein: CASSRREAGPYEQYF
CDR3 DNA: TGTGCCAGCAGCCGGCGGGAGGCAGGGCCCTACGAGCAGTACTTC